This T cell receptor (beta chain) came from a study of Ad26.COV2.S vaccination and SARS-CoV-2 variants. Overall study: Donor participated within the Ad26.COV2.S arm of the COV1001 trial. Doses of Ad26.COV2.S were injected into muscle once or twice, 56 days apart.

The repertoire was sequenced with immunoSEQ multiplex PCR; TCRdb's copy has only in-frame clones and lacks some. The data show approximately 280,000 clones, about 87% seen once. Regarding treatment: some 19 received Ad26.COV2.S at low or high dose, single or two shots; 5 received placebo; per-sample allocation not given. It was on day 63 after the first vaccine or placebo injection that samples were taken. Vaccine was an Ad26 vector expressing Wuhan-strain SARS-CoV-2 spike. Study-level findings and limits: Reportedly, spike-specific CD8+ and CD4+ T cell responses achieved substantial breadth once vaccination had taken place.

As for this clone: Its antigen remains unknown.

The sequence was obtained from a person aged 18-60 years who received the Ad26.COV2.S COVID-19 vaccine or a placebo. The material sequenced was peripheral blood, taken in a trial of Ad26.COV2.S vaccine versus placebo.

For the CDR3, the DNA is TGTGCCAGCAGCTTAGAGGGACCCACAGATACGCAGTATTTT. Translated, it gives CASSLEGPTDTQYF. The J gene is TRBJ2-3, the V gene TRBV7-2; D could derive from TRBD1 or TRBD2 (5 bases each). The length of the CDR3 is 14 residues. Germline V gene lookup returns CDR1 SGHTA and CDR2 FQGNSA. V lost 1 base and J 2 bases, leaving 7 bases between the germline ends.